Below, 30 T cell receptor beta chains from the same sample are listed, as sequenced in a study of blood T cell repertoires in COVID-19. TCRdb's table, derived via immunoSEQ multiplex PCR, lists solely in-frame clones and lacks some. The sample includes over 110,000 clones, over 80% of them seen just once. Sequenced material: PBMCs or T cells enriched from blood (not recorded which). The receptors come from a man in his sixties who had recovered from COVID-19.

The CDR3 here is CASTLEGASDTQYF. The CDR3 DNA sequence: TGTGCCAGCACCTTGGAGGGGGCGTCAGATACGCAGTATTTT. This chain joins TRBV6-5 and TRBJ2-3; weak D call: TRBD1 (7 bases). Trimming removed 7 bases at V and 4 bases at J, with 15 bases between. Germline V lookup: CDR1 MNHEY, CDR2 SVGAGI. The CDR3 has 14 amino acids.

The rearrangement links TRBV30 to TRBJ2-7; 8 nucleotides line up with TRBD2. V lost 3 bases to trimming and J lost 5 bases; unmatched junction nucleotides: 9. CDR3 length: 14 residues. In germline, CDR1 is GTSNPN, CDR2 SVGIG (reference sequence). CDR3 bases: TGTGCCTGGAGCGTTCCTAGCGGGCTAAACGAGCAGTACTTC. The encoded protein is CAWSVPSGLNEQYF.

This clone was observed a single time. The gene calls are TRBV28 and TRBJ1-5, with TRBD1 identical over 9 bases. The CDR3 extends over 16 amino acids. Unmatched junction bases numbered 8, after V lost 4 bases and J lost 4 bases. Per germline, CDR1 MDHEN and CDR2 SYDVKM. The CDR3 reads CASSSVRTGDNQPQHF. CDR3 in DNA: TGTGCCAGCAGTTCCGTTAGGACAGGGGATAATCAGCCCCAGCATTTT.

The CDR3 sequence: CASSSRDNEQYF. The CDR3 DNA sequence: TGTGCCAGCAGCTCACGCGATAACGAGCAGTACTTC. This chain connects TRBV5-4 to TRBJ2-7; no reliable D call. V lost 3 bases, J lost 5 bases, and 9 bases lay in between. Germline V CDR1 and CDR2: SGHNT, YYREEE (reference sequence). The CDR3 totals 12 residues. Drawing the rest from reference TRBV5-4 and TRBJ2-7, the complete variable domain is ETGVTQSPTHLIKTRGQQVTLRCSSQSGHNTVSWYQQALGQGPQFIFQYYREEENGRGNFPPRFSGLQFPNYSSELNVNALELDDSALYLCASSSRDNEQYFGPGTRLTVT.

J is TRBJ2-7 and V is TRBV12-3 or TRBV12-4, with 7 nucleotides matching TRBD1. With 4 bases clipped from V and 4 bases from J, the junction kept 4 bases outside the gene matches. This CDR3 contains 13 residues. The CDR3 loop is CASSSDRSYEQYF. As DNA, the CDR3 is TGTGCCAGCAGTTCGGACAGGTCTTACGAGCAGTACTTC.

This clone has just one count. The chain employs TRBV11-2 and TRBJ2-2, with 9 bases that match TRBD1. In germline, CDR1 is SGHAT, CDR2 FQNNGV. The CDR3 sequence is 16 residues long. V was clipped by 5 bases and J by 0 bases; unmatched bases: 4. The CDR3 region has the DNA TGTGCCAGCAGCCCTCGGACAGGGGCGAACACCGGGGAGCTGTTTTTT. Translation gives CASSPRTGANTGELFF.

V and J are TRBV10-3 and TRBJ1-1; unclear D gene. V was trimmed by 3 bases and J by 4 bases, leaving 15 bases between them. The length of the CDR3 is 15 residues. CDR1 and CDR2 (germline): ENHRY, SYGVKD. The CDR3: CAISDSGGRSTEAFF. The CDR3 DNA follows: TGTGCCATCAGTGATTCAGGAGGGCGGTCCACTGAAGCTTTCTTT.

The genes are TRBV19 and TRBJ2-2; TRBD2 agrees at 7 bases. This CDR3 contains 17 residues. The junction had 11 bases not matched to a gene; V was cut back by 3 bases and J by 4 bases. Germline assignment: CDR1 LNHDA and CDR2 SQIVND (reference sequence). CDR3 sequence: CASSMGGFLESTGELFF. The CDR3 nucleotides read TGTGCCAGTAGTATGGGAGGGTTCCTCGAGTCCACCGGGGAGCTGTTTTTT.

J is TRBJ1-2 and V is TRBV12-3 or TRBV12-4; the match to TRBD1 covers 8 bases. This CDR3 has 11 residues. CDR3 sequence reads: CAVQGASGYTF. CDR3 nucleotides: TGTGCAGTGCAGGGGGCGTCTGGCTACACCTTC.

V is TRBV5-1 and J is TRBJ2-2; D uncertain. Trimming took 0 bases from V and 6 from J, leaving 12 bases between them. This CDR3 is built from 15 residues. CDR1 is SGHRS, CDR2 YFSETQ, per germline. The CDR3 reads CASSLALGRAGELFF. The CDR3 DNA reads TGCGCCAGCAGCTTGGCTCTAGGTCGAGCCGGGGAGCTGTTTTTT.

The chain carries TRBV7-9 and TRBJ2-1, with 7 positions matching TRBD2. V dropped 5 bases and J dropped 5; count of bases not matched to a gene: 9. The CDR3 totals 15 residues. Germline loops: CDR1 SEHNR, CDR2 FQNEAQ (reference sequence). The CDR3 loop is CASSPLAAGDNEQFF. In DNA, the CDR3 is TGTGCCAGCAGCCCACTAGCCGCGGGAGACAATGAGCAGTTCTTC.

This chain links TRBV28 with TRBJ1-3, with 8 bases identical to TRBD1. The CDR3 is made up of 15 amino acids. CDR1 and CDR2 (germline): MDHEN, SYDVKM. The ends lost 1 base at V and 5 bases at J; junction bases unmatched: 4. DNA of the CDR3: TGTGCCAGCAGTTTATCCGGGACAGGTCGAAACACCATATATTTT. This codes for CASSLSGTGRNTIYF.

V is TRBV27 and J is TRBJ1-2, with D maybe TRBD1 (6 bases). Germline CDR1 reads MNHEY; CDR2 reads SMNVEV (reference sequence). This CDR3 spans 13 amino acids. The germline V and J ends were trimmed by 6 bases and 8 bases, with 16 bases remaining between them. CDR3 DNA: TGTGCCAGCAGCCTCAGGGGTGTTCAAGGCTACACCTTC. Protein: CASSLRGVQGYTF.

This clone has a handful of counts. The rearrangement joins TRBV10-1 to TRBJ2-1; D is uncertain. Germline values: CDR1 WNHNN, CDR2 SYGVQD (reference sequence). V shed 6 bases and J shed 3 bases, with 3 bases lying between them. This CDR3 region has 11 residues. CDR3 DNA: TGCGCCAGCAGCAGCTACAATGAGCAGTTCTTC. It is translated as CASSSYNEQFF.

The genes are TRBV14 and TRBJ2-5, with D maybe TRBD1 (6 bases). V lost 4 bases to trimming and J lost 5 bases, with 14 bases between them. Germline V lookup: CDR1 SGHDN, CDR2 FVKESK. The CDR3 spans 14 residues. The CDR3 sequence is CASSRHRQGETQYF. DNA for the CDR3: TGTGCCAGCAGCCGACATCGTCAGGGGGAGACCCAGTACTTC.

This sequence joins TRBV21-1 and TRBJ1-5; the DNA was not used to check the table's D call, TRBD1. TRBV21-1 is a pseudogene. The CDR3 is 14 residues long. CDR3 residues: CASSRRTGAQPQHF. The CDR3 DNA follows: TGTGCCAGCAGCAGACGGACAGGGGCCCAGCCCCAGCATTTT.

A single count supports this clone. The rearrangement links TRBV27 to TRBJ1-2; a weak D match, TRBD1 (5 bases). CDR1 MNHEY and CDR2 SMNVEV come from the germline V gene (reference sequence). The CDR3 totals 14 residues. Trimming pared 2 bases from V and 2 bases from J, leaving 9 bases between. The CDR3 reads CASSLKQGNYGYTF. The CDR3, as DNA: TGTGCCAGCAGTTTAAAGCAGGGAAACTATGGCTACACCTTC.

The chain employs TRBV29-1 and TRBJ2-3; perhaps TRBD1 as D (5 bases). V gave up 7 bases and J gave up 4 bases, with 24 bases separating them. The CDR3 covers 16 residues. The V gene's germline CDR1 is SQVTM and CDR2 ANQGSEA. The CDR3 is CSAVGEQAFTADTQYF. The CDR3 region has the DNA TGCAGCGCCGTTGGTGAACAGGCTTTTACAGCAGATACGCAGTATTTT.

The chain is built from TRBV4-1 and TRBJ2-7; the match to TRBD1 covers 11 bases. The ends lost 5 bases at V and 11 bases at J; junction bases unmatched: 2. This CDR3 comprises 11 residues. Per the germline V gene, CDR1 is MGHRA and CDR2 is YSYEKL. CDR3 coding DNA: TGCGCCAGCAGCGGACAGGGGGCCAAGTACTTC. Protein product: CASSGQGAKYF.

The J gene is TRBJ2-7, the V gene TRBV2, with D tentatively TRBD2 (7 bases). The CDR3 extends over 12 amino acids. The germline V and J ends were trimmed by 11 bases and 5 bases, with 16 bases remaining between them. CDR1 and CDR2 (germline): SNHLY, FYNNEI. In nucleotides, the CDR3 is TGTGCCGCCAAGGGGGGGGCTCACGAGCAGTACTTC. Translation gives CAAKGGAHEQYF.

The chain links TRBV6-4 to TRBJ2-1, with D perhaps TRBD2 (6 bases). Germline V gene data show CDR1 as MRHNA and CDR2 as SNTAGT. V was cut by 2 bases and J by 15 bases, with 17 bases left in between. The CDR3 extends over 13 amino acids. The CDR3 DNA reads as TGTGCCAGCAGTGACATTCTTGGGGGGAGTCCGTTCTTC. Encoded protein: CASSDILGGSPFF.

CDR3 nucleotides: TGTGCCAGTAGACGGAACTATGGCTACACCTTC. Amino acids: CASRRNYGYTF. V and J are TRBV19 and TRBJ1-2; D is unclear. CDR3 size: 11 residues. Germline loops: CDR1 LNHDA, CDR2 SQIVND (reference sequence). V was clipped by 6 bases and J by 2 bases, with 4 bases between them.

This clone was seen a few times. V is TRBV18 and J is TRBJ2-2, with 8 bases fitting TRBD1. The length of the CDR3 is 16 residues. Germline lookup yields CDR1 KGHSH and CDR2 LQKENI. V was pared by 3 bases and J by 5 bases, with 8 bases of the junction left unmatched. For the CDR3, the DNA is TGTGCCAGCTCACCCCCAGACAGGGGCCGAACCGGGGAGCTGTTTTTT. It specifies CASSPPDRGRTGELFF.

The chain recombines TRBV10-2 with TRBJ2-5; D possibly corresponds to TRBD1 (6 bases). The V and J ends lost 8 bases and 5 bases respectively, with 24 bases between them. The V gene's germline CDR1 is WSHSY and CDR2 SAAADI. The CDR3 covers 16 residues. Here the CDR3 reads CASQTAGTLEGETQYF. The CDR3 region has the DNA TGCGCCAGCCAAACTGCCGGGACACTCGAGGGGGAGACCCAGTACTTC.

CDR3 sequence (DNA): TGCGCCAGCAGCTGGGACTTCTCTGTCGCAGATACGCAGTATTTT. It is translated as CASSWDFSVADTQYF. V gene TRBV5-1 combines with J gene TRBJ2-3; D is perhaps TRBD2 (6 bases). The CDR3 has 15 amino acids. Between the trimmed V and J ends, which lost 3 bases and 4 bases, there was a span of 15 bases. Germline loops: CDR1 SGHRS, CDR2 YFSETQ.

The rearrangement joins TRBV12-3 or TRBV12-4 to TRBJ2-1, with D unresolved. The CDR3 extends over 11 amino acids. V was shortened by 10 bases and J by 9 bases, with 13 bases between the two germline ends. The CDR3 DNA reads as TGTGCCACAACCGCGTGGAGTGAGCAGTTCTTC. Translation gives CATTAWSEQFF.

This clone came up once. The chain has TRBV11-3 and TRBJ2-7; TRBD2 matches at 10 bases. V shed 5 bases, J shed 1 base, and the junction held 5 bases outside the gene matches. The CDR3 loop spans 15 amino acids. Germline values: CDR1 SGHNT, CDR2 YENEEA. The CDR3 nucleotides read TGTGCCAGCAGCGTGACTAGCGGGCCTTCCTACGAGCAGTACTTC. This sequence encodes CASSVTSGPSYEQYF.

The rearrangement uses TRBV11-2 and TRBJ1-2; 7 bases align to TRBD1. Germline V gene data show CDR1 as SGHAT and CDR2 as FQNNGV. V dropped 1 base and J dropped 3; count of bases not matched to a gene: 17. The CDR3 extends over 19 amino acids. CDR3 protein: CASSLAPEGIRGWDYGYTF. DNA of the CDR3: TGTGCCAGCAGCTTAGCGCCCGAGGGCATCAGGGGGTGGGACTATGGCTACACCTTC.

V is TRBV6-5 and J is TRBJ2-5, with D possibly TRBD2 on 6 matching bases. The ends were cut back, 5 bases at V and 5 bases at J, with 18 bases in the middle. From germline, CDR1 is MNHEY and CDR2 SVGAGI. CDR3 size: 15 residues. CDR3 DNA sequence: TGTGCCAGCAGTCTCATCTCTGTCCGGGGGGAGACCCAGTACTTC. It is translated as CASSLISVRGETQYF.

This clone was found a few times. V is TRBV5-3 and J is TRBJ2-7, with TRBD2 as a possible D gene (6 bases). TRBV5-3 is placed among ORFs of uncertain function. The CDR3 spans 17 residues. Trimming pared 4 bases from V and 3 bases from J, leaving 23 bases between. CDR3 in DNA: TGTGCCAGAAGCCTTCTCACGATCGGGACTTTCCTCTACGAGCAGTACTTC. Its translation is CARSLLTIGTFLYEQYF.